The 2 T cell receptor beta chains in this list originate from one sample, sequenced in a study of PD-L1 blockade in urothelial cancer (dated 2017 in TCRdb). Library generation was performed with the immunoSEQ multiplex PCR assay. TCRdb retrieved this table from immuneACCESS and kept in-frame rearrangements only. Not all clones are present; in checked studies, unresolved V genes account for under half, and no reason is known for the remainder. This sample lists about 74,000 clones; around 80% were detected once. The top ten constitute roughly 4.5% of the sample. The sample here was PBMCs, taken around atezolizumab (anti-PD-L1) treatment. All receptors derive from a man between 65 and 85 years old with urothelial cancer.

The chain carries TRBV5-8 and TRBJ2-7; the match to TRBD2 covers 10 bases. Germline V gene lookup returns CDR1 SGHTS and CDR2 YDEGEE. CDR3 size: 16 residues. Trimming at V came to 4 bases and at J to 0 bases, leaving 7 bases not matched to a gene. The CDR3 DNA reads TGTGCCAGCAGCCCACGGACTAGCGGTAGCTCCTACGAGCAGTACTTC. Translated, it gives CASSPRTSGSSYEQYF.

This clone appeared once. The gene calls are TRBV28 and TRBJ1-2; D is uncertain. The CDR3 has 15 residues. Trimming took off 5 bases at V and 9 bases at J, with 22 bases between the two ends. Germline V gene lookup returns CDR1 MDHEN and CDR2 SYDVKM. The CDR3 nucleotides read TGTGCCAGCAGTACTAGAGCGAGACCCATATTCCGCTACACCTTC. Protein sequence: CASSTRARPIFRYTF.